This T cell receptor beta chain is from a study of cytomegalovirus exposure and HLA in healthy donors (dated by TCRdb to 2015 to 2018). At the level of the whole study: In an earlier analysis of under 600 of the donors, about 260 Gb of sequence data and 90 million to 120 million unique TCR beta sequences from about 179 million T cells were reported. A later genetic analysis used genome-wide SNP genotypes for about 55% of the 666 donors, treating that subset as a discovery cohort. The study aimed to test whether signatures of past pathogen exposure could be identified by cataloging public T cell receptors. High-throughput TCR immunosequencing, statistical association of individual TCRs with disease status, and machine learning were combined to predict cytomegalovirus infection status. Typing coverage varied by locus: roughly 629-630 donors for A, B, C, DRB1 and DQB1; 522 for DQA1; about 590 for DPA1; approximately 490 for DPB1. Besides the first cohort of about 730 subjects, a separate validation cohort made up of around 120 different subjects was used. An earlier analysis of fewer than 700 of the donors applied high-throughput TCR beta sequencing to assess whether each TCR beta V gene segment acted as functional or pseudogenic. The study used immunosequencing to profile the T cell repertoires of around 600 subjects and linked those repertoires to cytomegalovirus serostatus. Of the 300 to 500 genotyped donors, 80% to 90% were placed in the genetic ancestry cluster associated with self-reported Caucasian donors. Among 350 to 400 genotyped donors of the cohort, an average of 235,054 unique TCR beta nucleotide sequences were sequenced per donor, roughly 18% of them non-productive. HLA typing included class I and class II loci at four-digit resolution. A later analysis re-examined previously published TCR beta repertoires from just over 650 donors and added high-resolution HLA genotyping to investigate patterns of TCR occurrence. Rather than drawing on any new phenotypic data, the later analysis identified candidate immune exposures from TCR beta sequences and the way those sequences occurred across donors. Donor age, sex, ethnicity and CMV serostatus were compiled alongside the repertoire data. Every discovery cohort repertoire had been produced on one sequencing platform. Around 320 gigabases of sequencing data and some 85 million unique TCR sequences were included in an early release covering around 650 HLA-typed donors. Roughly five DR-DQ haplotypes were handled as single units for association and clustering because linkage in the cohort was strong. Points the paper makes about the study in general: According to a later analysis, most CMV-associated TCR beta chains appeared to be HLA-restricted, and the HLA associations seemed to be driven largely by CMV exposure. Assigning TCR associations to individual alleles was difficult when HLA alleles, especially DR and DQ, strongly co-occurred. While some public TCRs were present in many individuals, most TCR sequences turned up only very rarely across donors. Several of the top co-occurrence clusters appeared to be linked to parvovirus B19, influenza, CMV and Epstein-Barr virus, according to a later analysis. A further reported finding was that TCR beta sequences accurately predicted the HLA-A and HLA-B alleles for most subjects in the first cohort. Some IMGT-functional V segments, including TRBV6-2 and TRBV6-3, could not be told apart with the 87-base-pair reads, so those segments were excluded. For the cohort, immune exposure information was limited to CMV serostatus. A later analysis found that HLA-associated TCR beta chains were more clonally expanded and had lower generation probabilities than equally common non-associated chains. In vitro tests confirmed that three of the cytomegalovirus-associated TCR beta chains recognize cytomegalovirus antigens. A total of fewer than 200 TCR beta chains were listed by the study as associated with cytomegalovirus. The sequencing pipeline was judged likely to have produced a cluster of highly shared sequence variants as a technical artifact. Because counts were too low, some 17 rarely observed V segments, including chromosome 9 orphons, were left out of the earlier analysis of 587 of the donors. Cytomegalovirus status was reported to be diagnosed by the classifier with high specificity and sensitivity in both the original and validation cohorts. V-gene and J-gene trimming of TCR beta chains was associated with a missense DCLRE1C variant in a later genetic analysis, and the association was replicated in an independent cohort. In an earlier analysis of approximately 600 of the donors, most TCR beta V segments were observed in productive rearrangements about 87% or about 30% of the time, broadly matching IMGT annotations. In this cohort, only TCR beta chains were sequenced, and detectable features were limited by the absence of alpha or paired-chain data. HLA typing was unavailable for some donors at each locus, so association tests used only the typed subset. Sequencing depth was assumed to be roughly uniform across donors in the presence/absence analyses, though that assumption may not hold. The authors suggested that the approach could potentially be extended to other disease states and immunological phenotypes. In a later analysis, around 15,000 TCR beta sequences were associated with specific HLA alleles at a false discovery rate of 0.05. A later genetic analysis reported fewer N-insertions in productive TCRs among donors in an Asian-associated ancestry cluster than the approximately 670-donor mean. Linkage disequilibrium might explain the correlated functional status among segregating V segments, but an unknown experimental factor could not be excluded. In a later analysis, the rate of TCR association differed among HLA loci, with DRB1 alleles having the most associated TCRs and HLA-C alleles having the fewest.

Comment on this clone: Its antigen specificity is not known. Base-call qualities are not available, and no considerably larger clone is one nucleotide away.

Deletion took 6 bases off V and 3 bases off J, with a span of 18 bases between the germline ends. As encoded in the germline V gene, CDR1 is MDHEN while CDR2 is SYDVKM. CDR3 length: 15 amino acids, cysteine to phenylalanine. Only the CDR3 DNA is retained, 45 bases long and in frame from the first base. The method was the immunoSEQ multiplex PCR assay. The multiplex PCR relied on a mix of 60 forward primers for TCR Vbeta segments and 13 reverse primers for TCR Jbeta segments. Amplification of the CDR3 region of rearranged TCR beta genes was performed with a multiplex PCR assay on genomic DNA. The amplified TCR beta libraries were sequenced on the Illumina HiSeq System as 87-base-pair reads. On the study's bioinformatics: A later analysis tallied 70 million to 100 million unique TCR beta chains across the 666 repertoires, and about 12 million of those chains were shared by two or more donors. Raw reads were error-corrected and collapsed into unique sequences with a nearest-neighbor algorithm that merged closely related sequences to remove PCR and sequencing errors. V, D and J gene segments were assigned by aligning CDR3 sequences to IMGT reference sequences. For a sequence to be retained, a match of at least six nucleotides to both a V gene segment and a J gene segment was required. Rearrangements were classified as productive when the CDR3 lacked stop codons and remained in frame with V and J, and all other rearrangements were classified as non-productive. CDR3 was defined according to IMGT convention as the region running from the second conserved V-encoded cysteine to the conserved J-encoded phenylalanine. In an earlier analysis of some 550 of the donors, sequences lacking an unambiguous match to a single V gene segment were excluded. An earlier analysis of fewer than 650 of the donors classified V segments as functional when productive rearrangements were above 56.7% and as segregating when the standard deviation between donors was above 5%. A statistical classification framework was built to diagnose cytomegalovirus status from the catalog of TCR beta chain sequences. V and J gene assignment, in a later analysis, came from comparing TCR nucleotide sequences with IMGT/GENE-DB human TR gene sequences. In a later analysis, CDR3 sequences and most-parsimonious VDJ recombination scenarios were assigned using the TCRdist pipeline. In a later analysis, each TCR beta chain was defined by its CDR3 amino acid sequence together with its V-gene family, and reads lacking a unique V-gene family were excluded. In a later analysis, 450 to 600 highly shared, low-generation-probability nucleotide sequences were removed to address suspected cross-contamination and a sequencing artifact. For each public chain, a later analysis derived a clonal expansion index from normalized ranks of inferred template counts within each repertoire. A later analysis computed generation probabilities with a VDJ recombination model fitted to out-of-frame rearrangements, and checked the results against IGoR. A later analysis scored TCR-TCR, TCR-HLA and TCR-CMV co-occurrence with hypergeometric tests, applying a repertoire-size bias correction to TCR pairs. False discovery rates were estimated in a later analysis by permuting HLA or CMV assignments 20 times. In a later analysis, co-occurring TCRs were grouped with DBSCAN, and TCRdist sequence similarity was added when clustering was performed within HLA-allele-positive subsets. Co-occurrence clustering excluded repertoires with fewer than 30,000 or more than 120,000 public chains, plus five with anomalous nucleotide sharing. The table was pulled from immuneACCESS by TCRdb, which kept in-frame rearrangements only. Such tables lose some clones; where checked, under half of the loss comes from unresolved V genes, and the rest has no known cause. For V, J and clone size, that table is used; D and trimming come from the DNA. Present in this sample are around 200,000 clones, roughly 80% of which were seen just once. The ten largest clones represent around 1.5% of the sample.

The cohort comprised more than 550 healthy bone marrow donors. All cohort members were sampled while nominally healthy, although unrecorded immune exposures were likely present. The donor was CMV seronegative and belonged to the group of 352 seronegative cohort members. A peripheral blood sample was provided by each donor, and peripheral blood mononuclear cells were used for TCR beta sequencing. The Qiagen DNeasy Blood Extraction Kit was used to extract genomic DNA from the blood cell samples. The chain was built from TRBV28 and TRBJ2-7; D gene: possibly TRBD2, on 6 matching bases. This sequence originates from a girl aged 5-17 years in good health and CMV-seronegative. Sequenced input: PBMCs. The CDR3 loop reads CASSPYRGGDYEQYF. The bases read TGTGCCAGCAGCCCCTATCGAGGCGGGGACTACGAGCAGTACTTC.